Given below is one T cell receptor beta chain in context. Antigen: not known. The treatment was: approximately nine-day PBMC culture with coronavirus spike peptide pools or control peptides (ViraFEST assay). ViraFEST used peptide pools to expand antigen-specific T cells, then sequenced TCRs. The data originate from a study of vaccination and CD4 T cells after COVID-19. At the level of the study: Six men and four women formed the convalescents, two being Hispanic. Investigators took post-vaccine samples a median 72 days after dose two, within a range of 14 to 241.

Overall study results and limits: Median numbers of SARS-CoV-2-reactive clonotypes increased from around 19 to 38 (not a significant change).

The CDR3 has 15 amino acids. The V gene end was trimmed by 5 bases and the J gene end by 5 bases; junction bases not matched to a gene: 8. Germline values: CDR1 MNHEY, CDR2 SMNVEV (reference sequence). Oncomine TCR Beta short-read sequencing was applied to DNA from cultured CD4+ T cells. TCRdb reprocessed the PCR reads with MiXCR, giving one entry per CDR3 protein. This table has some 17,000 distinct CDR3 sequences, around two fifths appearing once. The sequence came from a human donor who had recovered from COVID-19. The sample comprised CD4+ T cells from blood, cultured in vitro. The chain joins TRBV27 to TRBJ2-5; 10 bases fit TRBD2. The CDR3 loop is CASSPLAGGGETQYF. In DNA, the CDR3 is TGTGCCAGCAGTCCATTAGCGGGAGGTGGTGAGACCCAGTACTTC.